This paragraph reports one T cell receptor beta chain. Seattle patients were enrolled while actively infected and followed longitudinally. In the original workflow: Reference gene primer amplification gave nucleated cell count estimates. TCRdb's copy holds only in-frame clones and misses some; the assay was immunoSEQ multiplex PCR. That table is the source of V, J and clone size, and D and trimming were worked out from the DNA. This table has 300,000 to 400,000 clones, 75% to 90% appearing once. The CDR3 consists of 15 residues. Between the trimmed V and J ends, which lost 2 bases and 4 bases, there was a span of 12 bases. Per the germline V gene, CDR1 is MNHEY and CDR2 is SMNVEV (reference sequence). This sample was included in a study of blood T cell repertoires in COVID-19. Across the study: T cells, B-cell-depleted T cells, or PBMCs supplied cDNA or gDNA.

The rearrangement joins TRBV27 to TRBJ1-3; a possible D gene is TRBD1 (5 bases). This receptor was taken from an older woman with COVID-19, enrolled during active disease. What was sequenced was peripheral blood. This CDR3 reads CASSLGGGRGNTIYF. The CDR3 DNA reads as TGTGCCAGCAGTTTAGGGGGAGGGAGAGGAAACACCATATATTTT.